Given below is one T cell receptor beta chain in context. The target antigen is unknown. These data come from a study of siplizumab effects on memory and regulatory T cells. Findings and limits, study-wide: Siplizumab significantly reduced alloreactive sequences traceable to unstimulated CD4+ memory cells. Naive-or-memory phenotypes were unassignable for roughly 75-97% of proliferating CD4+ or CD8+ clones.

TCR templates numbering some 10^5 were assayed per sample. Generated by immunoSEQ multiplex PCR, the TCRdb table keeps only in-frame clones and is missing some. This sample has over 80,000 clones, with over 90% found just once. This TCR derives from a human donor in good health. Sequences were obtained from non-Treg CD4+ T cells sorted from blood.

DNA of the CDR3: TGTGCCTGGAGTGTAGGGGACTATCAGCCCCAGCATTTT. Its protein product is CAWSVGDYQPQHF. This chain uses TRBV30 with TRBJ1-5; D is possibly TRBD1 (5 bases). Germline CDR1 and CDR2: GTSNPN and SVGIG (reference sequence). The CDR3 has 13 amino acids. Trimming removed 0 bases from V and 5 bases from J, with 8 bases in between.